The rows below give T cell receptor beta chains drawn from one sample of a study of radiotherapy plus CTLA-4 blockade in lung cancer. The protocol was immunoSEQ multiplex PCR, while the TCRdb copy is restricted to in-frame clones and leaves out a portion. The table includes 75,000 to 100,000 clones, approximately 72% detected once. Here the sequenced sample was peripheral blood, taken from a patient treated with radiotherapy plus ipilimumab. The receptors stem from a human donor with non-small cell lung cancer who had a partial response to radiotherapy plus ipilimumab. Some clones in this sample may be carry-over from other donors' samples. CDR3s leave out the opening cysteine and the closing phenylalanine or tryptophan. The listing skips clone size in some rows; elsewhere it reads once, few, many or a size class.

TRBV19,few,ASSMVLAPNTQY
TRBV7-9,medium-sized,ASSYPSGYNEQF
TRBV4-3,few,ASSQAYPGFEQY
TRBV28,.,ASSLTLGNTIY
TRBV5-6,.,ASSFDRAGTEAF
TRBV5-1,.,ASSGTGGADTGELF
TRBV6-4,.,ASHSTRDTYEQY
TRBV4-2,few,ASSQRWARGTKETQY
TRBV6-1,.,ASLPRGSYNEQF
TRBV10-3,.,AISEGLLSNEQF
TRBV5-4,once,ASSFRLAGGYEQF
TRBV29-1,.,SVGAGGLTGELF
TRBV28,.,ASIPYQTVPYGYT
TRBV2,.,ASRGSRVTDESQETQY
TRBV7-8,.,ASSSRQGDGNEQF
TRBV4-1,.,ASSQSWTGLYNEQF
TRBV6-5,.,ASSYEAGVSNEQF
TRBV12-5,.,ASAPSSGVGTGELF
TRBV19,.,ASSSTSGRKETQY
TRBV7-2,.,ASSPGQRAGTGDTQY
TRBV4-1,.,ASSHPGLAGNEQF
TRBV27,few,ASSFRDYNTEAF
TRBV9,.,ASAARVNEKLF
TRBV14,.,ASSQVGRGYGYT
TRBV30,.,AWSQGETQY
TRBV18,.,ASSPQPPGSSPLH
TRBV9,.,ASSLFEGANTGELF
TRBV11-3,.,ASSLEQKAF
TRBV19,few,ASSISGNPGTEAF
TRBV28,once,ASDAATGVYGYT
TRBV7-8,.,ASSYGRRGGLF
TRBV5-1,.,ASSPGQFGNTIY
TRBV7-9,few,ASSTDRAYEQY
TRBV11-2,.,ASSLVAGGLLDTQY
TRBV5-6,few,ASSVGLSGELF
TRBV6-6,.,ASFEWGPFRNTIY
TRBV2,.,ASSGQGAGYQPQH
TRBV5-1,few,ASSVGGLSSGNTIY
TRBV18,.,ASSPLLGQGAEAF
TRBV5-1,.,ASSLGSPTGQKRRIYGYT
TRBV20-1,.,SAPGNEKLF
TRBV28,.,ASSPFSALVGRRTGELF
TRBV12-1,.,ASSFRMHRLAGNAYEQY
TRBV5-5,.,ASQGRDSRPGFTGELF
TRBV20-1,.,SASPNEKLF
TRBV7-9,.,ASSAHSDKNSPLH
TRBV19,once,ASSPRGGAAEQY
TRBV28,once,ASRGTTGTGGGGYT